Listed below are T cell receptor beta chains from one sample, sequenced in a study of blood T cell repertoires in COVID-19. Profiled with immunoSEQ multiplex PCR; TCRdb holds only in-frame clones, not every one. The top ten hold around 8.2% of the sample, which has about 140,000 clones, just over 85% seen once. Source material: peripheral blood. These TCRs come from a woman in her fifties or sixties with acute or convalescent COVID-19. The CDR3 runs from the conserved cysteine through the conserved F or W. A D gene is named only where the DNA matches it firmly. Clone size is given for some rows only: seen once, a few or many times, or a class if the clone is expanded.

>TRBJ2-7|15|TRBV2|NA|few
CASSEFSRLSYEQYF
TGTGCCAGCAGTGAATTCAGCAGGCTTTCCTACGAGCAGTACTTC
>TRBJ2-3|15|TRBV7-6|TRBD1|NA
CASSRGQGRTDTQYF
TGTGCCAGCAGCCGCGGACAGGGACGAACAGATACGCAGTATTTT
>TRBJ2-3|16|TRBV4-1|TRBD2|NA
CASSLAGTSGTDTQYF
TGCGCCAGCAGCCTCGCCGGGACTAGCGGAACAGATACGCAGTATTTT
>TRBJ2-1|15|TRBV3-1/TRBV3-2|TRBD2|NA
CASSSSGLAKDEQFF
TGTGCCAGCAGCTCTTCAGGACTAGCTAAGGATGAGCAGTTCTTC
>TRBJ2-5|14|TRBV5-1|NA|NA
CASSLQGAGETQYF
TGCGCCAGCAGCTTACAGGGAGCAGGGGAGACCCAGTACTTC
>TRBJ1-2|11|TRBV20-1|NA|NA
CSASLSFSYTF
TGCAGTGCTAGCCTCAGTTTCAGCTACACCTTC
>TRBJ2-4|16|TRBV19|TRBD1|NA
CASSILRGLGKNIQYF
TGTGCCAGTAGTATCTTGAGGGGGCTGGGCAAAAACATTCAGTACTTC
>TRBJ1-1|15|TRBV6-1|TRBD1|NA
CASSERQGVNTEAFF
TGTGCCAGCAGTGAAAGACAGGGGGTGAACACTGAAGCTTTCTTT
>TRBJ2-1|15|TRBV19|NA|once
CASSRGLLGRNEQFF
TGTGCCAGTAGTCGTGGACTCCTAGGACGAAATGAGCAGTTCTTC
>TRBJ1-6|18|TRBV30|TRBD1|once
CAWSATTGGGTYNSPLHF
TGTGCCTGGAGTGCAACGACAGGGGGTGGAACCTATAATTCACCCCTCCACTTT
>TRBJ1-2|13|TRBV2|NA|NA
CATCPEKGTFYTF
TGTGCCACCTGCCCCGAAAAGGGGACTTTTTATACCTTC
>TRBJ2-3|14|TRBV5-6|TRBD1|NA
CASSLEGGGDTQYF
TGTGCCAGCAGCTTGGAAGGGGGCGGAGATACGCAGTATTTT
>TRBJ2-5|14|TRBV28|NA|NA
CASVNGGEDETQYF
TGTGCCAGCGTGAACGGGGGTGAGGATGAGACCCAGTACTTC
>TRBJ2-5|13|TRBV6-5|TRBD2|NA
CASGRGGEGTQYF
TGTGCCAGCGGTCGGGGGGGCGAGGGGACCCAGTACTTC
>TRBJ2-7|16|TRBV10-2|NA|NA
CASSELSSGLSYEQYF
TGCGCCAGCAGTGAACTGTCTTCAGGGCTTTCTTACGAGCAGTACTTC
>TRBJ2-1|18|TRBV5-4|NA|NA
CASSLGDSQGAYINEQFF
TGTGCCAGCAGCTTGGGTGATTCCCAAGGGGCGTACATCAATGAGCAGTTCTTC
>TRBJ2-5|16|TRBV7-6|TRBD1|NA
CASSLGTGTGGETQYF
TGTGCCAGCAGCTTAGGGACAGGGACCGGCGGGGAGACCCAGTACTTC
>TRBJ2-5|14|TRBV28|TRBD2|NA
CASRRVAGGETQYF
TGTGCCAGCAGGAGGGTAGCGGGCGGAGAGACCCAGTACTTC
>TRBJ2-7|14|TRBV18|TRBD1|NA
CASSGGTGSYEQYF
TGTGCCAGCTCAGGCGGGACAGGCTCCTACGAGCAGTACTTC
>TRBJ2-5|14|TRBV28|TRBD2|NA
CASSLGRVLETQYF
TGTGCCAGCAGTTTAGGGAGGGTACTCGAGACCCAGTACTTC
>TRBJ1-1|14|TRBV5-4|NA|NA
CASSLGTGDTEAFF
TGTGCCAGCAGCTTGGGGACGGGGGACACTGAAGCTTTCTTT
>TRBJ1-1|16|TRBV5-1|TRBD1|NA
CASSLALGRGSTEAFF
TGCGCCAGCAGCTTGGCCCTAGGCAGGGGGAGCACTGAAGCTTTCTTT
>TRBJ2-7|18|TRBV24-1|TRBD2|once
CATSEGTAAGERAYEQYF
TGTGCCACCAGTGAAGGGACCGCGGCGGGGGAGCGGGCCTACGAGCAGTACTTC
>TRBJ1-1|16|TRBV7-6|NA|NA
CASSLLSGLGNTEAFF
TGTGCCAGCAGCTTACTATCGGGGTTGGGGAACACTGAAGCTTTCTTT
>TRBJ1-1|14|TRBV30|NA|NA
CAWSVRLQGLEAFF
TGTGCCTGGAGTGTTAGATTACAGGGCCTAGAAGCTTTCTTT
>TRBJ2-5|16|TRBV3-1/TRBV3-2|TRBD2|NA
CASSQRNGGALETQYF
TGTGCCAGCAGCCAACGAAACGGGGGGGCTCTCGAGACCCAGTACTTC
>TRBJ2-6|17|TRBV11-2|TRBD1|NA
CASSSYIQGAGANVLTF
TGTGCCAGCAGCTCCTACATACAGGGGGCTGGGGCCAACGTCCTGACTTTC
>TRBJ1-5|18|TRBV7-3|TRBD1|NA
CASSPMLPGTESNQPQHF
TGTGCCAGCAGCCCGATGCTACCCGGGACAGAAAGCAATCAGCCCCAGCATTTT
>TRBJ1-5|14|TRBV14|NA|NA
CASSPAGGNQPQHF
TGTGCCAGCAGCCCCGCGGGGGGCAATCAGCCCCAGCATTTT
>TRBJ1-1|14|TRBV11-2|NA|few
CASSLDRGTLEAFF
TGTGCCAGCAGCTTAGATCGCGGGACCCTTGAAGCTTTCTTT
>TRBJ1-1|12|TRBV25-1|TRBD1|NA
CASSEWTGGAFF
TGTGCCAGCAGTGAATGGACAGGGGGGGCTTTCTTT
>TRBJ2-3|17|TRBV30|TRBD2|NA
CAWSRPTSGGATDTQYF
TGTGCCTGGAGTCGCCCCACGAGCGGGGGGGCGACAGATACGCAGTATTTT
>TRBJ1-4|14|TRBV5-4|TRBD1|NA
CASSRDRLHEKLFF
TGTGCCAGCAGCCGGGACAGGCTGCATGAAAAACTGTTTTTT
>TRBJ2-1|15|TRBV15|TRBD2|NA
CATARGLAAYNEQFF
TGTGCCACCGCGCGGGGTCTAGCGGCCTACAATGAGCAGTTCTTC
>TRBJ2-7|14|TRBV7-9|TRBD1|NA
CASSLGTGLYEQYF
TGTGCCAGCAGCCTCGGGACAGGGCTTTACGAGCAGTACTTC
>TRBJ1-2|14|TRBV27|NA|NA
CASSFDPRGYGYTF
TGTGCCAGCAGTTTTGACCCCCGGGGGTATGGCTACACCTTC
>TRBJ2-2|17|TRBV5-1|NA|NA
CASSSGRGASNTGELFF
TGCGCCAGCAGCAGCGGCAGGGGAGCCTCGAACACCGGGGAGCTGTTTTTT
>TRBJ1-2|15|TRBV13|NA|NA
CASTYSLPGEHGYTF
TGTGCCAGCACCTATTCCCTCCCCGGGGAGCATGGCTACACCTTC
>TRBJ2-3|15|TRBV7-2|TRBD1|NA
CASSLAGTGVDTQYF
TGTGCCAGCAGCTTAGCGGGGACAGGGGTTGATACGCAGTATTTT
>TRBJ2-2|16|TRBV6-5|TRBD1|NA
CASSYLWTGDSGELFF
TGTGCCAGCAGTTACCTATGGACAGGGGATTCCGGGGAGCTGTTTTTT
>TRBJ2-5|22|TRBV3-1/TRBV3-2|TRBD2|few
CASSQHPRRAGTSGGTQETQYF
TGTGCCAGCAGCCAACACCCCCGGAGGGCGGGGACTAGCGGGGGGACACAAGAGACCCAGTACTTC
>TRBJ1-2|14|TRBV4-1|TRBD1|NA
CASSQGQGAKGYTF
TGCGCCAGCAGCCAAGGACAGGGGGCTAAGGGCTACACCTTC
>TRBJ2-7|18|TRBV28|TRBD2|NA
CASTPGTSGGRVFYEQYF
TGTGCCAGCACCCCCGGGACTAGCGGGGGGCGCGTCTTTTACGAGCAGTACTTC
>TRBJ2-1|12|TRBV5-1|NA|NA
CASSYPGTEQFF
TGCGCCAGCAGCTACCCCGGGACAGAGCAGTTCTTC
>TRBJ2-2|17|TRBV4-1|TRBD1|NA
CASSRFPGQGFTGELFF
TGCGCCAGCAGCCGATTCCCGGGACAGGGGTTTACCGGGGAGCTGTTTTTT
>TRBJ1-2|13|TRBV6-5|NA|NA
CASKPQDNYGYTF
TGTGCCAGCAAGCCCCAGGATAACTATGGCTACACCTTC
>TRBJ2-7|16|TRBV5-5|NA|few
CASSLIPGVSSYEQYF
TGTGCCAGCAGCTTGATCCCGGGAGTAAGCTCCTACGAGCAGTACTTC
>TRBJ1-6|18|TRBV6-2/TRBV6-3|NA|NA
CASSPAVAGSSYNSPLHF
TGTGCCAGCAGCCCTGCTGTTGCAGGCAGCTCCTATAATTCACCCCTCCACTTT
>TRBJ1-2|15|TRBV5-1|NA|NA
CASSSQWGANYGYTF
TGCGCCAGCAGTTCCCAGTGGGGGGCTAACTATGGCTACACCTTC
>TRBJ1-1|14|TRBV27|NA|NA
CASSRAGPNTEAFF
TGTGCCAGCAGTAGGGCAGGGCCGAACACTGAAGCTTTCTTT
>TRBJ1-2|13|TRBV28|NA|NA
CASSLGSNYGYTF
TGTGCCAGCAGTTTAGGCAGTAACTATGGCTACACCTTC
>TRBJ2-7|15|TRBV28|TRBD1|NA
CASNKPGQGAYEQYF
TGTGCCAGCAATAAACCGGGACAGGGGGCCTACGAGCAGTACTTC
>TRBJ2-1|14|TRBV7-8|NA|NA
CASSLWARVGEQFF
TGTGCCAGCAGCTTATGGGCGCGTGTGGGTGAGCAGTTCTTC
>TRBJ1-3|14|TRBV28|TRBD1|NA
CASSYRGTGNTIYF
TGTGCCAGCAGTTACAGGGGAACTGGAAACACCATATATTTT
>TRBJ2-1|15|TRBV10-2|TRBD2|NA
CASSITNDWGGEQFF
TGCGCCAGCAGTATTACTAACGATTGGGGGGGTGAGCAGTTCTTC
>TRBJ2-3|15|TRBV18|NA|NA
CASSLQGRQADTQYF
TGTGCCAGCTCATTACAGGGAAGACAGGCGGATACGCAGTATTTT